Included here is one TCR beta chain sequence, with context. The age range of participants was about 18 to 100 years, with residence in about two dozen US areas. J gave up 2 bases and V 10 bases, and 9 bases lay outside the gene matches. Germline assignment: CDR1 SNHLY and CDR2 FYNNEI. The CDR3 runs 16 residues. This record belongs to a study of blood T cell repertoires in COVID-19. Study summary: COVID-19 samples collected from the United States, Italy and Spain covered acute and convalescent phases. T cells, B-cell-depleted T cells, or PBMCs provided the cDNA or gDNA that served as material.

Per the original methods: Amplifying reference gene primers gave estimates of nucleated cell counts. The assay was immunoSEQ multiplex PCR, and TCRdb's table has in-frame clones only and misses some. V and J calls and clone size are those listed in that table; D and trimming were worked out from the DNA. The sample records approximately 360,000 clones, about 89% being singletons. Sequences were obtained from PBMCs or T cells enriched from blood (not recorded which). This chain links TRBV2 with TRBJ2-1; 12 nucleotides match TRBD2. The clonotype originates from a man between 40 and 49 years old in a cohort exposed to, infected with or recovered from COVID-19 (not recorded which). CDR3 region: CATTRTSGTPYNEQFF. The CDR3 bases are TGTGCCACCACGAGGACTAGCGGGACCCCCTACAATGAGCAGTTCTTC.